This passage covers 18 T cell receptor beta chains from one sample sequenced in a study of blood T cell repertoires in COVID-19. Using immunoSEQ multiplex PCR, the repertoire was profiled, and TCRdb retains in-frame clones only, with some absent. The profile covers around 56,000 clones, with roughly 70% appearing a single time and roughly 14% taken by the ten largest. Sequenced material: peripheral blood. Receptors originate from an older woman with acute or convalescent COVID-19.

This chain connects TRBV24-1 to TRBJ1-5, with 7 bases lining up with TRBD1. CDR1 is KGHDR and CDR2 is SFDVKD in the germline V gene. The CDR3 totals 14 residues. V dropped 5 bases and J dropped 4; count of bases not matched to a gene: 4. Written as DNA, the CDR3 is TGTGCCACCAGTGGAGGGGGCTGGAATCAGCCCCAGCATTTT. Translation gives CATSGGGWNQPQHF.

V usage is TRBV11-2 and J usage is TRBJ2-7; D is uncertain. Germline V gives CDR1 SGHAT, CDR2 FQNNGV. Trimming left V 0 bases short and J 3 bases short, with 12 bases between. The CDR3 spans 15 residues. This chain's CDR3 is CASSLDLEHDYEQYF. CDR3 nucleotides: TGTGCCAGCAGCTTAGATCTTGAACATGACTACGAGCAGTACTTC.

The V call is TRBV30, the J call TRBJ1-2; D unclear. V was cut by 6 bases and J by 8 bases, with 16 bases left in between. Germline V gene lookup returns CDR1 GTSNPN and CDR2 SVGIG (reference sequence). There are 12 residues in the CDR3. In DNA, the CDR3 is TGTGCCTGTTACCACGAGATAGCAGGCTACACCTTC. It codes for CACYHEIAGYTF.

The rearrangement joins TRBV3-1 (or the pseudogene TRBV3-2) to TRBJ1-1, with D perhaps matching TRBD1 (5 bases). Trimming removed 6 bases at V and 1 base at J, with 12 bases between. The CDR3 is 14 residues long. Germline CDR1 LGHDT, CDR2 YNNKEL (reference sequence). The CDR3 protein is CASRLRQTNTEAFF. The DNA for the CDR3 is TGTGCCAGCAGACTCCGACAGACGAACACTGAAGCTTTCTTT.

The table lists this clone with a few counts. This sequence joins TRBV24-1 and TRBJ2-3, with 7 bases matching TRBD1. J gave up 4 bases and V 5 bases, and 8 bases lay outside the gene matches. The germline V gene has CDR1 KGHDR and CDR2 SFDVKD. The CDR3 extends over 15 amino acids. CDR3: CATSGTGVSADTQYF. Written as DNA, the CDR3 is TGTGCCACCAGTGGCACAGGGGTTAGCGCAGATACGCAGTATTTT.

The chain joins TRBV11-1 to TRBJ1-1; 8 nucleotides align to TRBD1. CDR3 length equals 16 residues. Germline CDR1 is SGHAT and CDR2 is FQDESV (reference sequence). V was pared by 1 base and J by 3 bases, with 7 bases of the junction left unmatched. CDR3 nucleotide sequence: TGTGCCAGCAGCTTAGGCCCAGACAGGGGAGACACTGAAGCTTTCTTT. Translation: CASSLGPDRGDTEAFF.

This rearrangement joins TRBV5-1 to TRBJ1-4; a possible D gene is TRBD1 (5 bases). From germline, CDR1 is SGHRS and CDR2 YFSETQ. The CDR3 spans 14 residues. The ends were cut back, 5 bases at V and 4 bases at J, with 12 bases in the middle. CDR3 bases: TGCGCCAGCAGTCCCGACAGATTTAATGAAAAACTGTTTTTT. Residues: CASSPDRFNEKLFF.

The chain links TRBV18 to TRBJ1-1; TRBD1 agrees at 10 bases. CDR3 length equals 16 residues. CDR1 and CDR2 from the germline V gene are KGHSH and LQKENI. V shed 3 bases and J 4 bases; nucleotides not matched to a gene: 8. CDR3 bases: TGTGCCAGCTCACCTGGGACAGGGGCTGGTGGCACTGAAGCTTTCTTT. Its protein product is CASSPGTGAGGTEAFF. Full variable domain (rest looked up from reference TRBV18 and TRBJ1-1): NAGVMQNPRHLVRRRGQEARLRCSPMKGHSHVYWYRQLPEEGLKFMVYLQKENIIDESGMPKERFSAEFPKEGPSILRIQQVVRGDSAAYFCASSPGTGAGGTEAFFGQGTRLTVV.

The chain has TRBV7-9 and TRBJ1-3; 9 bases fit TRBD1. CDR3 length: 17 amino acids. The germline V gene has CDR1 SEHNR and CDR2 FQNEAQ (reference sequence). Trimming removed 5 bases from V and 4 bases from J; junction bases left unmatched: 12. CDR3 residues: CASSLLRDRVFGNTIYF. The CDR3 coding sequence is TGTGCCAGCAGCCTCCTCCGGGACAGGGTGTTCGGAAACACCATATATTTT.

The chain joins TRBV7-9 to TRBJ2-5; 8 bases line up with TRBD2. The length of the CDR3 is 14 residues. J lost 5 bases, V lost 5 bases, and 7 bases had no gene match. The germline CDR1 and CDR2 sequences are SEHNR and FQNEAQ (reference sequence). The CDR3 reads CASSRGLVIETQYF. CDR3 nucleotides: TGTGCCAGCAGCAGGGGACTAGTGATCGAGACCCAGTACTTC. The whole variable domain, filled in from reference TRBV7-9 and TRBJ2-5, reads DTGVSQNPRHKITKRGQNVTFRCDPISEHNRLYWYRQTLGQGPEFLTYFQNEAQLEKSRLLSDRFSAERPKGSFSTLEIQRTEQGDSAMYLCASSRGLVIETQYFGPGTRLLVL.

The chain is built from TRBV23-1 and TRBJ1-2, with D hard to call. TRBV23-1 is marked as an open reading frame, function uncertain. V lost 3 bases and J 4 bases, leaving 18 bases between the germline ends. CDR3 size: 16 residues. CDR3 DNA: TGCGCCAGCAGTCACCTCCGGGAGGTAACAGCCTATGGCTACACCTTC. This codes for CASSHLREVTAYGYTF.

The chain carries TRBV19 and TRBJ1-1; D unclear. CDR1 is LNHDA and CDR2 is SQIVND in the germline V gene (reference sequence). The CDR3 runs to 13 residues. The V and J ends lost 9 bases and 1 base respectively, with 12 bases between them. The CDR3, as DNA: TGTGCCAGAATTGCAGGTAAGAACACTGAAGCTTTCTTT. This translates into CARIAGKNTEAFF.

The rearrangement links TRBV3-1 (or the pseudogene TRBV3-2) to TRBJ1-2, with no clear D. Trimming left V 0 bases short and J 4 bases short, with 12 bases between. This CDR3 is built from 15 residues. CDR1 is LGHDT and CDR2 is YNNKEL in the germline V gene (reference sequence). The CDR3 DNA sequence: TGTGCCAGCAGCCAAGACGGAGGGCGCCCCTATGGCTACACCTTC. Its protein is CASSQDGGRPYGYTF.

This clone showed up many times. The chain recombines TRBV29-1 with TRBJ2-5; 14 bases are shared with TRBD2. Germline CDR1 SQVTM, CDR2 ANQGSEA. V shed 7 bases and J 0 bases; nucleotides not matched to a gene: 7. This CDR3 is 16 amino acids long. The CDR3 loop reads CSAVTSGGGYQETQYF. As DNA, the CDR3 is TGCAGCGCTGTGACTAGCGGGGGGGGGTACCAAGAGACCCAGTACTTC.

This chain connects TRBV9 to TRBJ2-2; TRBD2 is a possible D gene (7 bases). Trimming pared 0 bases from V and 3 bases from J, leaving 12 bases between. CDR1 is SGDLS, CDR2 YYNGEE, per germline. The CDR3 extends over 16 amino acids. The chain's CDR3 is CASSVAGGADTGELFF. DNA of the CDR3: TGTGCCAGCAGCGTAGCGGGGGGCGCGGACACCGGGGAGCTGTTTTTT.

This chain links TRBV19 with TRBJ1-4; D possibly corresponds to TRBD1 (6 bases). Germline V gene sequence: CDR1 LNHDA, CDR2 SQIVND (reference sequence). The CDR3 has 15 residues. The ends were cut back, 3 bases at V and 4 bases at J, with 12 bases in the middle. The CDR3: CASSIWGRGNEKLFF. The DNA of the CDR3 is TGTGCCAGTAGTATTTGGGGCAGGGGTAATGAAAAACTGTTTTTT.

The gene calls are TRBV5-1 and TRBJ2-7; D gene uncertain. The CDR3 contains 15 residues. Germline V gives CDR1 SGHRS, CDR2 YFSETQ. With 3 bases removed from V and 2 bases from J, the gap between germline ends came to 15 bases. The CDR3 bases are TGCGCCAGCAGCTCAGGCCCTCTCGAACCCTACGAGCAGTACGTC. Translated, it gives CASSSGPLEPYEQYV.

The count of this clone is one. The CDR3, as DNA: TGTGCCAGCAGTGTGCGGTGGACCGGGGAGCTGTTTTTT. As protein: CASSVRWTGELFF. The chain joins TRBV2 to TRBJ2-2; no reliable D call. Trimming took off 4 bases at V and 5 bases at J, with 8 bases between the two ends. Germline V gene data show CDR1 as SNHLY and CDR2 as FYNNEI. The CDR3 length is 13 residues. Supplemented by reference TRBV2 and TRBJ2-2, the full variable domain reads EPEVTQTPSHQVTQMGQEVILRCVPISNHLYFYWYRQILGQKVEFLVSFYNNEISEKSEIFDDQFSVERPDGSNFTLKIRSTKLEDSAMYFCASSVRWTGELFFGEGSRLTVL.